One and the same sample provided the 21 T cell receptor beta chains below, sequenced in a study of T cell responses to AZD1222 COVID-19 vaccine. Profiled with immunoSEQ multiplex PCR; TCRdb holds only in-frame clones, not every one. The repertoire holds about 140,000 clones, with roughly 92% as singletons. The sequenced sample was peripheral blood, obtained on day 0 of AZD1222 vaccination. The origin of the receptors is an adult in good health.

This clone was seen just once. The J gene is TRBJ2-1, the V gene TRBV28; TRBD2 aligns across 10 bases. The V and J ends lost 10 bases and 4 bases, in that order; junction bases with no gene match: 10. Germline loops: CDR1 MDHEN, CDR2 SYDVKM. The CDR3 is 15 amino acids. CDR3 nucleotides: TGTGCCACCATGATACCGGGACTAGCGTACAATGAGCAGTTCTTC. It codes for CATMIPGLAYNEQFF.

The table lists this clone with a count of one. The chain joins TRBV7-9 to TRBJ1-5; weak D call: TRBD1 (5 bases). V was shortened by 5 bases and J by 5 bases, with 13 bases between the two germline ends. CDR3 size: 14 residues. CDR1 is SEHNR and CDR2 is FQNEAQ in the germline V gene (reference sequence). The CDR3 is CASSVMGGDQPQHF. The CDR3 bases are TGTGCCAGCAGCGTAATGGGAGGGGATCAGCCCCAGCATTTT.

The chain has TRBV5-5 and TRBJ2-3; tentative D call: TRBD2 (6 bases). The CDR3 spans 15 residues. Deletions cut 0 bases from V and 0 bases from J, with 8 bases between. Germline-derived CDR1 and CDR2 are SGHKS and YYEKEE (reference sequence). The CDR3: CASSLGDFSTDTQYF. CDR3 sequence (DNA): TGTGCCAGCAGCTTGGGGGACTTTAGCACAGATACGCAGTATTTT. Full variable domain (missing parts from reference TRBV5-5 and TRBJ2-3): DAGVTQSPTHLIKTRGQQVTLRCSPISGHKSVSWYQQVLGQGPQFIFQYYEKEERGRGNFPDRFSARQFPNYSSELNVNALLLGDSALYLCASSLGDFSTDTQYFGPGTRLTVL.

The rearrangement joins TRBV12-3 or TRBV12-4 to TRBJ1-1; D not resolved. V lost 0 bases to trimming and J lost 10 bases, with 9 bases between them. The CDR3 is made up of 12 amino acids. The DNA for the CDR3 is TGTGCCAGCAGTTTAGCGCTCCGGGGAGCTTTCTTT. The encoded protein is CASSLALRGAFF.

The chain links TRBV2 to TRBJ2-2; D is unclear. The germline V gene encodes CDR1 SNHLY and CDR2 FYNNEI. V dropped 6 bases and J dropped 3 bases, with 11 bases sitting between them. The CDR3 consists of 14 residues. CDR3 in amino acids: CASRRLLDTGELFF. In nucleotides, the CDR3 is TGTGCCAGCAGGAGACTTCTAGACACCGGGGAGCTGTTTTTT.

The chain uses TRBV9 and TRBJ2-1, with no clear D. The CDR3 loop spans 15 amino acids. The V end lost 0 bases, the J end lost 5 bases, and 12 bases lay between the germline ends. From germline, CDR1 is SGDLS and CDR2 YYNGEE. The CDR3 DNA follows: TGTGCCAGCAGCGTAGAGGGTTGGGCCAACAATGAGCAGTTCTTC. Amino acids: CASSVEGWANNEQFF.

The CDR3 loop reads CAISESGDMNTEAFF. The DNA of the CDR3 is TGTGCCATCAGTGAGTCTGGGGACATGAACACTGAAGCTTTCTTT. The chain has TRBV10-3 and TRBJ1-1; maybe TRBD1 (6 bases). The CDR3 length is 15 residues. Germline V gene lookup returns CDR1 ENHRY and CDR2 SYGVKD. Trimming stripped 0 bases from V and 0 bases from J, with 8 bases between.

The chain employs TRBV19 and TRBJ2-1, with 10 bases identical to TRBD1. The CDR3 has 16 amino acids. V shed 2 bases and J 6 bases; nucleotides not matched to a gene: 7. Germline values: CDR1 LNHDA, CDR2 SQIVND (reference sequence). The CDR3 sequence is CASSITGQGFGNEQFF. Written as DNA, the CDR3 is TGTGCCAGTAGTATAACGGGACAGGGGTTTGGCAATGAGCAGTTCTTC.

V gene TRBV3-1 (or the pseudogene TRBV3-2) combines with J gene TRBJ2-1; 9 nucleotides match TRBD2. From germline, CDR1 is LGHDT and CDR2 YNNKEL (reference sequence). V dropped 5 bases and J dropped 4; count of bases not matched to a gene: 3. CDR3 length equals 14 residues. The CDR3 here is CASSLAGVYNEQFF. CDR3 DNA sequence: TGTGCCAGCAGCTTAGCGGGAGTATACAATGAGCAGTTCTTC.

This chain uses TRBV19 with TRBJ2-1, with D possibly TRBD2 on 7 matching bases. Deletions cut 5 bases from V and 4 bases from J, with 12 bases between. Germline-derived CDR1 and CDR2 are LNHDA and SQIVND (reference sequence). This CDR3 comprises 14 residues. The chain's CDR3 is CASSGGGGYNEQFF. CDR3 nucleotide sequence: TGTGCCAGTAGTGGGGGAGGGGGTTACAATGAGCAGTTCTTC. The full variable domain, completed using reference TRBV19 and TRBJ2-1, is DGGITQSPKYLFRKEGQNVTLSCEQNLNHDAMYWYRQDPGQGLRLIYYSQIVNDFQKGDIAEGYSVSREKKESFPLTVTSAQKNPTAFYLCASSGGGGYNEQFFGPGTRLTVL.

V usage is TRBV9 and J usage is TRBJ1-3, with 7 bases aligning to TRBD1. The junction had 5 bases not matched to a gene; V was cut back by 2 bases and J by 0 bases. The CDR3 sequence is 16 residues long. The germline V gene encodes CDR1 SGDLS and CDR2 YYNGEE. In nucleotides, the CDR3 is TGTGCCAGCAGCGTGGGGACAGCTTACTCTGGAAACACCATATATTTT. This sequence encodes CASSVGTAYSGNTIYF.

This chain links TRBV27 with TRBJ2-3; 13 positions match TRBD2. Germline-derived CDR1 and CDR2 are MNHEY and SMNVEV (reference sequence). CDR3 length: 16 residues. With V trimmed by 6 bases and J by 5 bases, 8 bases remained unmatched. The CDR3 is CASSSLAGGFGDTQYF. Written as DNA, the CDR3 is TGTGCCAGCAGCTCACTAGCGGGAGGGTTTGGAGATACGCAGTATTTT.

In this sample, this clone turned up a few times. The rearrangement joins TRBV11-2 to TRBJ2-1; D tentatively fits TRBD1 or TRBD2 (5 bases each). The V gene lost 6 bases and the J gene lost 0 bases, with 12 bases spanning the gap. This CDR3 has 15 residues. Germline CDR1 SGHAT, CDR2 FQNNGV. CDR3 nucleotides: TGTGCCAGCAGTACCCGAGGGACCTCCTACAATGAGCAGTTCTTC. Encoded protein: CASSTRGTSYNEQFF. The whole variable domain, remainder taken from reference TRBV11-2 and TRBJ2-1, is EAGVAQSPRYKIIEKRQSVAFWCNPISGHATLYWYQQILGQGPKLLIQFQNNGVVDDSQLPKDRFSAERLKGVDSTLKIQPAKLEDSAVYLCASSTRGTSYNEQFFGPGTRLTVL.

CDR3 in DNA: TGTGCCAGCAGCTTGGACAGGGTGGAGACCGGGGAGCTGTTTTTT. This translates into CASSLDRVETGELFF. V is TRBV11-2 and J is TRBJ2-2; 8 positions match TRBD1. The CDR3 runs to 15 residues. V dropped 3 bases and J dropped 5; count of bases not matched to a gene: 5. Germline CDR1 SGHAT, CDR2 FQNNGV.

The J gene is TRBJ2-1, the V gene TRBV19; 11 bases align to TRBD2. The CDR3 extends over 15 amino acids. J lost 9 bases, V lost 7 bases, and 11 bases had no gene match. CDR1 is LNHDA, CDR2 SQIVND, per germline (reference sequence). CDR3 bases: TGTGCCAGTATGTTACTAGCGGGAGTTGAAGGTGAGCAGTTCTTC. This sequence encodes CASMLLAGVEGEQFF.

This clone appeared many times. Here the CDR3 reads CASSEGHLQETQYF. CDR3 coding DNA: TGTGCCAGCAGCGAAGGACATCTTCAAGAGACCCAGTACTTC. The chain employs TRBV9 and TRBJ2-5, with D tentatively TRBD1 (5 bases). The germline CDR1 and CDR2 sequences are SGDLS and YYNGEE. The CDR3 extends over 14 amino acids. Trimming stripped 3 bases from V and 2 bases from J, with 11 bases between. The variable domain in full, with the rest retrieved from reference TRBV9 and TRBJ2-5, is DSGVTQTPKHLITATGQRVTLRCSPRSGDLSVYWYQQSLDQGLQFLIQYYNGEERAKGNILERFSAQQFPDLHSELNLSSLELGDSALYFCASSEGHLQETQYFGPGTRLLVL.

CDR3 sequence: CASSPSTGFGYEQYF. CDR3 coding DNA: TGTGCCAGCAGCCCCTCGACAGGGTTCGGCTACGAGCAGTACTTC. The gene calls are TRBV3-1 (or the pseudogene TRBV3-2) and TRBJ2-7, with 7 positions matching TRBD1. This CDR3 has 15 residues. CDR1 LGHDT and CDR2 YNNKEL come from the germline V gene (reference sequence). With V trimmed by 4 bases and J by 3 bases, 9 bases remained unmatched.

The chain is built from TRBV7-6 and TRBJ2-2; 7 positions agree with TRBD1. In germline, CDR1 is SGHVS, CDR2 FNYEAQ. CDR3 length equals 15 residues. With 5 bases clipped from V and 6 bases from J, the junction kept 9 bases outside the gene matches. The CDR3 DNA follows: TGTGCCAGCAGCACCTGGACAGGTCCGGCCGGGGAGCTGTTTTTT. The encoded protein is CASSTWTGPAGELFF.

This chain uses TRBV28 with TRBJ2-7; 10 positions agree with TRBD1. With 6 bases clipped from V and 0 bases from J, the junction kept 5 bases outside the gene matches. CDR1 and CDR2 (germline): MDHEN, SYDVKM. This CDR3 region has 15 residues. The CDR3 bases are TGTGCCAGCAGGACCGGGACAGGGGTCTCCTACGAGCAGTACTTC. It is translated as CASRTGTGVSYEQYF.

The J gene is TRBJ2-7, the V gene TRBV18; D not resolved. This CDR3 comprises 11 residues. The germline gives CDR1 KGHSH, CDR2 LQKENI. V was clipped by 5 bases and J by 0 bases, with 2 bases between them. The CDR3 sequence is CASSFSYEQYF. CDR3 DNA: TGTGCCAGCTCATTCTCCTACGAGCAGTACTTC.

The chain couples TRBV28 to TRBJ1-5, with D tentatively TRBD1 (6 bases). The germline V gene has CDR1 MDHEN and CDR2 SYDVKM. V gave up 0 bases and J gave up 4 bases, with 7 bases separating them. This CDR3 spans 14 amino acids. As DNA, the CDR3 is TGTGCCAGCAGTTTATGGCAGGGGAATCAGCCCCAGCATTTT. Its protein product is CASSLWQGNQPQHF.